These T cell receptor beta chains were read from a single sample in a study of blood T cell repertoires in COVID-19. Profiled with immunoSEQ multiplex PCR; TCRdb holds only in-frame clones, not every one. The sample includes about 190,000 clones, around 84% of them seen just once. Specimen: PBMCs or T cells enriched from blood (not recorded which). The receptors here all came from a woman under 40 who had recovered from COVID-19. The CDR3 runs from the conserved cysteine through the conserved F or W. D genes are given only for firm matches. Part of the rows lack a size; the others show once, few, many or a class for expanded clones.

abundance,j_gene,d_gene,v_gene,CDR3aa,CDR3nt
.,TRBJ2-7,.,TRBV7-6,CASSLDRASYEQYF,TGTGCCAGCAGCTTAGACAGGGCCTCCTACGAGCAGTACTTC
.,TRBJ2-3,TRBD1,TRBV5-4,CASSSKSGQGSADTQYF,TGTGCCAGCAGCTCGAAATCGGGACAGGGGAGCGCAGATACGCAGTATTTT
.,TRBJ2-7,TRBD2,TRBV27,CASTPAGGTYEQYF,TGTGCCAGCACCCCCGCCGGGGGGACCTACGAGCAGTACTTC
.,TRBJ1-6,TRBD1,TRBV7-9,CASSFTGASSYNSPLHF,TGTGCCAGCAGCTTTACAGGGGCAAGCTCCTATAATTCACCCCTCCACTTT
.,TRBJ1-1,TRBD1,TRBV6-1,CASSERDRAAFF,TGTGCCAGCAGTGAAAGGGACAGGGCAGCTTTCTTT
.,TRBJ2-3,TRBD2,TRBV5-1,CASSIILGGNTDTQYF,TGCGCCAGCAGCATCATACTCGGGGGGAATACAGATACGCAGTATTTT
.,TRBJ2-7,.,TRBV6-5,CASSRLGSYEQYF,TGTGCCAGCAGTCGACTAGGGTCCTACGAGCAGTACTTC
many,TRBJ1-3,.,TRBV6-5,CASTATYHAGNTIYF,TGTGCCAGCACTGCGACATATCACGCCGGAAACACCATATATTTT
once,TRBJ1-5,TRBD1,TRBV18,CASSPYGTGNQPQHF,TGTGCCAGCTCACCGTATGGGACAGGCAATCAGCCCCAGCATTTT
.,TRBJ1-6,.,TRBV2,CASSESRGGESPLHF,TGTGCCAGCAGTGAGAGTCGAGGAGGTGAGTCACCCCTCCACTTT
once,TRBJ1-5,.,TRBV5-1,CASSLGRDSNQPQHF,TGCGCCAGCAGCTTGGGCAGGGATAGCAATCAGCCCCAGCATTTT
.,TRBJ1-2,TRBD1,TRBV10-3,CAISATGVRDGYTF,TGTGCCATCAGCGCGACAGGGGTAAGGGATGGCTACACCTTC
.,TRBJ1-4,TRBD1,TRBV7-9,CASSLGKTGHEKLFF,TGTGCCAGCAGCTTAGGGAAGACAGGGCATGAAAAACTGTTTTTT
.,TRBJ1-1,.,TRBV11-2,CASSTHRVQKRAFF,TGTGCCAGCAGCACTCACAGGGTCCAGAAAAGGGCTTTCTTT
once,TRBJ1-6,.,TRBV11-2,CASSFGRGNSPLHF,TGTGCCAGCAGCTTCGGCAGGGGAAATTCACCCCTCCACTTT
.,TRBJ2-3,TRBD2,TRBV7-2,CASRLAGGADTQYF,TGTGCCAGCCGACTAGCGGGGGGGGCAGATACGCAGTATTTT
.,TRBJ2-1,.,TRBV29-1,CSVENGLIGMGEQFF,TGCAGCGTTGAGAACGGACTAATAGGGATGGGGGAGCAGTTCTTC
.,TRBJ1-4,.,TRBV11-3,CASSRGGDEKLFF,TGTGCCAGCAGCAGAGGGGGAGATGAAAAACTGTTTTTT
.,TRBJ2-5,.,TRBV7-9,CASSLGSGYETQYF,TGTGCCAGCAGCCTAGGCAGCGGGTACGAGACCCAGTACTTC
.,TRBJ2-5,TRBD1,TRBV5-1,CASSLMRSTGQETQYF,TGCGCCAGCAGCTTGATGCGGTCGACAGGGCAAGAGACCCAGTACTTC
.,TRBJ1-6,.,TRBV28,CASSLRQSSSYNSPLHF,TGTGCCAGCAGTCTAAGACAGTCGAGCTCCTATAATTCACCCCTCCACTTT
.,TRBJ1-5,TRBD1,TRBV28,CASSYRGPGNQPQHF,TGTGCCAGCAGTTACAGGGGGCCGGGCAATCAGCCCCAGCATTTT
.,TRBJ2-1,TRBD1,TRBV5-1,CASSLAGTGGYNEQFF,TGCGCCAGCAGCTTGGCCGGGACAGGGGGCTACAATGAGCAGTTCTTC
.,TRBJ2-5,TRBD2,TRBV6-5,CASSYVAGAPETQYF,TGTGCCAGCAGTTACGTGGCGGGAGCCCCGGAGACCCAGTACTTC
.,TRBJ2-6,.,TRBV7-9,CASSHGGSSSGANVLTF,TGTGCCAGCAGCCATGGAGGGAGTAGCTCTGGGGCCAACGTCCTGACTTTC
.,TRBJ1-6,.,TRBV27,CASSSIGGGDKNSPLHF,TGTGCCAGCAGTTCTATCGGCGGGGGCGATAAGAATTCACCCCTCCACTTT
few,TRBJ2-5,TRBD2,TRBV5-1,CASSSGTSGGGETQYF,TGCGCCAGCAGCTCCGGGACTAGCGGAGGTGGGGAGACCCAGTACTTC
.,TRBJ2-5,TRBD2,TRBV19,CASSIGLAGVGETQYF,TGTGCCAGTAGTATAGGGCTAGCGGGAGTCGGAGAGACCCAGTACTTC
.,TRBJ1-5,TRBD1,TRBV2,CASKRGTESNQPQHF,TGTGCCAGCAAAAGGGGGACAGAGAGCAATCAGCCCCAGCATTTT
.,TRBJ1-1,.,TRBV7-2,CASSPQGLVNTEAFF,TGTGCCAGCAGCCCTCAGGGTTTGGTCAACACTGAAGCTTTCTTT
.,TRBJ2-2,.,TRBV9,CASSPSMRASGELFF,TGTGCCAGCAGCCCCTCGATGAGGGCCTCTGGGGAGCTGTTTTTT
.,TRBJ2-2,TRBD1,TRBV19,CATTSPDRGDTGELFF,TGTGCCACCACCTCCCCCGACAGGGGGGACACCGGGGAGCTGTTTTTT
.,TRBJ1-1,.,TRBV29-1,CSAAITRGGTEAFF,TGCAGCGCCGCTATCACGAGGGGGGGTACTGAAGCTTTCTTT
few,TRBJ1-4,TRBD1,TRBV3-1/TRBV3-2,CASSSTLGPLTGGKLFF,TGTGCCAGCAGCTCAACCCTTGGTCCTTTGACAGGGGGAAAACTGTTTTTT
.,TRBJ2-7,.,TRBV4-2,CASSQRAGDEQYF,TGTGCCAGCAGCCAAAGGGCAGGGGACGAGCAGTACTTC
.,TRBJ1-6,.,TRBV11-1,CASSPRRLGGDSPLHF,TGTGCCAGCAGCCCTAGAAGGTTGGGAGGGGATTCACCCCTCCACTTT
.,TRBJ1-5,.,TRBV24-1,CATSDLRVPGNQPQHF,TGTGCCACCAGTGATTTGCGGGTCCCGGGGAATCAGCCCCAGCATTTT